This T cell receptor beta chain was recovered during a study of shared clonotypes between healthy human individuals. For the study at large: Donor ages ranged 18 to 49 years: a couple of women, a few men. Study outcomes and limitations: Clonotype sharing across donors was expected to vary with sequencing depth. Among a few donors, 4.5% to 5.5% of naive CD4 clonotypes were found in common. Apart from blood, nothing was sampled; tissue repertoires likely differ.

Germline loops: CDR1 MDHEN, CDR2 SYDVKM. V lost 7 bases and J lost 4; bases outside the gene matches: 10. The length of the CDR3 is 17 residues. Naive CD8 populations comprised CD45RO-negative cells positively selected for CCR7, excluding terminally differentiated effector memory CD45RA+ cells. With respect to this clone: Its antigen is unknown.

This table comes from immunoSEQ multiplex PCR, and its TCRdb copy is limited to in-frame clones, with some not included. The top ten clones hold about 0.11% of a sample with nearly 600,000 clones, around 95% of them seen once. Sample: naive CD8+ T cells sorted from blood. The clonotype comes from a woman under 40 in good health. The chain has TRBV28 and TRBJ2-1; 13 nucleotides agree with TRBD2. CDR3 DNA: TGTGCCAGCAATACCCTCAAGGGACTAGCGGGGTACAATGAGCAGTTCTTC. This translates into CASNTLKGLAGYNEQFF. The full variable domain, rest sourced from reference TRBV28 and TRBJ2-1, is DVKVTQSSRYLVKRTGEKVFLECVQDMDHENMFWYRQDPGLGLRLIYFSYDVKMKEKGDIPEGYSVSREKKERFSLILESASTNQTSMYLCASNTLKGLAGYNEQFFGPGTRLTVL.